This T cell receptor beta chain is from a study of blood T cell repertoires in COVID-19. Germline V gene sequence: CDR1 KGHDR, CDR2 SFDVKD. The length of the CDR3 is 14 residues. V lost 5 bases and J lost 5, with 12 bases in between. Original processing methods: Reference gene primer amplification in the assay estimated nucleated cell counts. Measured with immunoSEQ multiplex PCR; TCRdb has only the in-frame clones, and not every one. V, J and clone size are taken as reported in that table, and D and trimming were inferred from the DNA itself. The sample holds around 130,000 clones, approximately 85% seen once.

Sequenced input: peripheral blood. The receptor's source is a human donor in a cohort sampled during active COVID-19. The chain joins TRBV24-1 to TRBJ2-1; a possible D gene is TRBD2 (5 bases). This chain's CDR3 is CATSGGAGDNEQFF. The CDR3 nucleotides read TGTGCCACCAGTGGGGGAGCCGGGGACAATGAGCAGTTCTTC.